Detailed here is one T cell receptor (beta chain). Antigen: not known. The data are from a study of cytomegalovirus exposure and HLA in healthy donors. Study-wide background: Early released data comprised 80 million to 90 million unique TCRs from HLA-typed donors. Study results and caveats: Listed as cytomegalovirus-associated were 150 to 200 TCR beta chains.

Both 60 Vbeta primers and 13 Jbeta primers went into the PCR. TCRdb's table, derived via immunoSEQ multiplex PCR, lists solely in-frame clones and lacks some. The table lists some 150,000 clones, about two thirds of them singletons. V was clipped by 4 bases and J by 10 bases, with 14 bases between them. Germline CDR1 ENHRY, CDR2 SYGVKD. This CDR3 has 14 amino acids. This receptor was identified in a woman aged 40-49 years in good health and CMV-seronegative. Sample: PBMCs. The V call is TRBV10-3, the J call TRBJ1-6; D is ambiguous. The CDR3 region is CAISVNGEGSPLHF. The CDR3, as DNA: TGTGCCATCAGTGTCAATGGGGAGGGCTCACCCCTCCACTTT.